Shown below are 18 T cell receptor beta chains from a single sample sequenced in a study of T cell responses to AZD1222 COVID-19 vaccine. Produced via immunoSEQ multiplex PCR; TCRdb's table is partial and in-frame only. The sample holds 72,000 or so clones, approximately 90% seen once. Sequenced here: peripheral blood, sampled on day 0 of AZD1222 vaccination. The receptors shown here come from an adult in good health.

This clone has just one count. The chain joins TRBV12-3 or TRBV12-4 to TRBJ1-1; no clear D gene. CDR3 size: 12 residues. Trimming removed 3 bases at V and 4 bases at J, with 6 bases between. The CDR3 region has the DNA TGTGCCAGCAGTTTCCCGTCCACTGAAGCTTTCTTT. The encoded protein is CASSFPSTEAFF.

CDR3 in amino acids: CASSPTGTGQETQYF. The DNA for the CDR3 is TGTGCCAGCAGCCCCACCGGGACAGGGCAAGAGACCCAGTACTTC. J is TRBJ2-5 and V is TRBV5-6; 9 nucleotides match TRBD1. This CDR3 has 15 residues. V was pared by 4 bases and J by 2 bases, with 6 bases of the junction left unmatched. The germline gives CDR1 SGHDT, CDR2 YYEEEE. Filled out from reference TRBV5-6 and TRBJ2-5, the complete variable domain reads DAGVTQSPTHLIKTRGQQVTLRCSPKSGHDTVSWYQQALGQGPQFIFQYYEEEERQRGNFPDRFSGHQFPNYSSELNVNALLLGDSALYLCASSPTGTGQETQYFGPGTRLLVL.

The chain couples TRBV14 to TRBJ1-6; D not resolved. The V and J ends lost 4 bases and 10 bases respectively, with 14 bases between them. The germline gives CDR1 SGHDN, CDR2 FVKESK. This CDR3 contains 14 residues. This chain's CDR3 is CASSLTAWPSPLHF. The CDR3 DNA sequence: TGTGCCAGCAGCCTGACGGCTTGGCCATCACCCCTCCACTTT.

A single count supports this clone. The rearrangement joins TRBV2 to TRBJ2-6, with D unresolved. Germline V lookup: CDR1 SNHLY, CDR2 FYNNEI. V was trimmed by 4 bases and J by 6 bases, leaving 13 bases between them. There are 15 residues in the CDR3. CDR3 in DNA: TGTGCCAGCAGTGGAACTGGGTCTTTGGCCAACGTCCTGACTTTC. Translating gives CASSGTGSLANVLTF.

The chain carries TRBV27 and TRBJ2-7; 10 bases agree with TRBD2. Germline lookup yields CDR1 MNHEY and CDR2 SMNVEV (reference sequence). The CDR3 covers 16 residues. The trim removed 5 bases at V and 5 bases at J, leaving 12 bases unmatched. CDR3 sequence (DNA): TGTGCCAGCAGTATCCTCACTAGCGGGATGGGGGACGAGCAGTACTTC. This sequence encodes CASSILTSGMGDEQYF.

This rearrangement joins TRBV28 to TRBJ1-1; D call uncertain. This CDR3 has 16 residues. The V end was cut by 7 bases, the J end by 0 bases, with 18 bases between. Germline V gene sequence: CDR1 MDHEN, CDR2 SYDVKM. This CDR3 reads CASNWANSLMNTEAFF. CDR3 coding DNA: TGTGCCAGCAATTGGGCAAACTCCCTCATGAACACTGAAGCTTTCTTT.

The chain employs TRBV6-6 and TRBJ1-4; 7 positions match TRBD1. V lost 0 bases to trimming and J lost 6 bases; unmatched junction nucleotides: 1. Germline loops: CDR1 MNHNY, CDR2 SVGAGI (reference sequence). The CDR3 consists of 14 residues. The CDR3 is CASSYSGGYEKLFF. In nucleotides, the CDR3 is TGTGCCAGCAGTTACTCAGGGGGCTATGAAAAACTGTTTTTT.

The chain combines TRBV5-1 with TRBJ2-3; D remains ambiguous. V gave up 0 bases and J gave up 0 bases, with 5 bases separating them. The CDR3 spans 14 residues. Germline values: CDR1 SGHRS, CDR2 YFSETQ. CDR3 coding DNA: TGCGCCAGCAGCTTGGGCCAGAGCACAGATACGCAGTATTTT. Translated: CASSLGQSTDTQYF.

This sequence joins TRBV6-5 and TRBJ1-6; 7 bases line up with TRBD1. This CDR3 region has 16 residues. J was trimmed by 10 bases and V by 4 bases; bases with no gene match: 13. CDR1 and CDR2 from the germline V gene are MNHEY and SVGAGI. The CDR3 sequence: CASSWKGARIESPLHF. CDR3 in DNA: TGTGCCAGCAGTTGGAAGGGGGCGCGAATAGAATCACCCCTCCACTTT.

This chain connects TRBV7-9 to TRBJ1-5; 9 bases are shared with TRBD1. The CDR3 runs to 18 residues. The V and J ends lost 4 bases and 2 bases, in that order; junction bases with no gene match: 12. CDR1 and CDR2 from the germline V gene are SEHNR and FQNEAQ (reference sequence). As DNA, the CDR3 is TGTGCCAGCAGCTCGACTACCGACCGGACAGGGGGCAATCAGCCCCAGCATTTT. Its protein product is CASSSTTDRTGGNQPQHF.

The chain uses TRBV3-1 (or the pseudogene TRBV3-2) and TRBJ2-2; D is ambiguous. V lost 1 base and J lost 6, with 3 bases in between. CDR1 and CDR2 from the germline V gene are LGHDT and YNNKEL (reference sequence). The CDR3 spans 12 residues. The CDR3 DNA reads TGTGCCAGCAGCCAAGTAGCCGGGGAGCTGTTTTTT. Amino acids: CASSQVAGELFF.

A single count supports this clone. The CDR3 protein is CASSLLGQTSPHF. The CDR3 DNA is TGTGCCAGCAGTTTACTGGGTCAGACCTCCCCGCATTTT. The chain is built from TRBV28 and TRBJ1-5; D is unclear. Germline V gene sequence: CDR1 MDHEN, CDR2 SYDVKM. The CDR3 length is 13 residues. Deletions cut 2 bases from V and 15 bases from J, with 17 bases between.

CDR3 nucleotides: TGTGCCAGCAGCCCTAGACGGGACTTCATCTACGAGCAGTACTTC. This gives the protein CASSPRRDFIYEQYF. The chain has TRBV7-8 and TRBJ2-7; possibly TRBD2 for D (6 bases). CDR3 length equals 15 residues. CDR1 SGHVS and CDR2 FQNEAQ come from the germline V gene. V was cut by 5 bases and J by 3 bases, with 17 bases left in between.

This chain joins TRBV7-8 and TRBJ1-3; D is possibly TRBD1 (5 bases). Trimming removed 5 bases from V and 4 bases from J, with 9 bases in between. Germline V CDR1 and CDR2: SGHVS, FQNEAQ. This CDR3 has 13 residues. DNA for the CDR3: TGTGCCAGCAGCACCAACAGGGGAAACACCATATATTTT. Translated, it gives CASSTNRGNTIYF. The full variable domain, its missing parts supplied by reference TRBV7-8 and TRBJ1-3, is GAGVSQSPRYKVAKRGQDVALRCDPISGHVSLFWYQQALGQGPEFLTYFQNEAQLDKSGLPSDRFFAERPEGSVSTLKIQRTQQEDSAVYLCASSTNRGNTIYFGEGSWLTVV.

V usage is TRBV7-8 and J usage is TRBJ2-5, with D perhaps matching TRBD2 (6 bases). Germline CDR1 SGHVS, CDR2 FQNEAQ. V was clipped by 6 bases and J by 1 base, with 15 bases between them. The CDR3 length is 15 residues. This chain's CDR3 is CASRAGLGVQETQYF. The CDR3 DNA follows: TGTGCCAGCAGGGCGGGGCTGGGGGTCCAAGAGACCCAGTACTTC.

The chain is built from TRBV12-5 and TRBJ1-3; 11 bases fit TRBD1. Losses at the gene ends were 6 bases for V and 7 bases for J; bases not matched to a gene: 5. The CDR3 runs to 14 residues. CDR1 is LGHNT, CDR2 FRNRAP, per germline. CDR3 region: CASGSGQGANTIYF. CDR3 nucleotides: TGTGCTAGTGGCTCCGGACAGGGGGCGAACACCATATATTTT.

The rearrangement links TRBV7-8 to TRBJ2-2, with 8 bases aligning to TRBD2. The CDR3 totals 15 residues. The V gene end was trimmed by 4 bases and the J gene end by 8 bases; junction bases not matched to a gene: 9. Germline values: CDR1 SGHVS, CDR2 FQNEAQ. CDR3 in DNA: TGTGCCAGCAGCTCCGAAGCGGGAGAGCCAGGGGAGCTGTTTTTT. As protein: CASSSEAGEPGELFF.

The chain carries TRBV20-1 and TRBJ1-2, with D unclear. Germline values: CDR1 DFQATT, CDR2 SNEGSKA (reference sequence). The CDR3 extends over 12 amino acids. Deletions cut 3 bases from V and 0 bases from J, with 5 bases between. The CDR3 loop is CSASRANYGYTF. CDR3 DNA sequence: TGCAGTGCTAGTAGGGCTAACTATGGCTACACCTTC.